This T cell receptor (beta chain) is drawn from a study of OX40 agonist ivuxolimab in advanced cancers. Study information: Two cutaneous melanoma patients and one hepatocellular carcinoma patient, three in all, had partial responses. Study-wide results and limits: Clonal expansion among partial responders at 0.1-3.0 mg/kg ranked near the lowest.

Profiled with immunoSEQ multiplex PCR; TCRdb holds only in-frame clones, not every one. This sample yields about 68,000 clones, of which about 82% are seen a single time; about a tenth belongs to the top ten. In the case of this clone: What it binds is unknown.

Systemic immunosuppression or autoimmune disease history was grounds to exclude patients. The CDR3 loop spans 13 amino acids. The V end was cut by 7 bases, the J end by 4 bases, with 10 bases between. Germline-derived CDR1 and CDR2 are KGHSH and LQKENI. The clonotype originates from an adult with an advanced solid tumor such as melanoma, head and neck, liver or kidney cancer. The sequencing here drew on CD4+ or CD8+ T cells sorted from blood, taken in a trial of the OX40 agonist ivuxolimab. This chain joins TRBV18 and TRBJ1-4; D may be TRBD1 (6 bases). The CDR3 is CASLPDSNEKLFF. CDR3 DNA sequence: TGTGCCAGCTTACCGGACAGTAATGAAAAACTGTTTTTT.